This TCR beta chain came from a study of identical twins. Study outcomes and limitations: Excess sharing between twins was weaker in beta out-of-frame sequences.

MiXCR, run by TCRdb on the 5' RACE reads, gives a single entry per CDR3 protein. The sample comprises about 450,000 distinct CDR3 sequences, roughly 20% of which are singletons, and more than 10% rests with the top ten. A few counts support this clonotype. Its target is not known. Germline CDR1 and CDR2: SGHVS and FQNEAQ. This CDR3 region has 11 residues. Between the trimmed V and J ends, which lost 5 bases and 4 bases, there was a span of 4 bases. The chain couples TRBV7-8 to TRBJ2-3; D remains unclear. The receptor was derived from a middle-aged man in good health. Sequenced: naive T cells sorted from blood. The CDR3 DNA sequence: TGTGCCAGCAGCAACGCAGATACGCAGTATTTT. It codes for CASSNADTQYF.